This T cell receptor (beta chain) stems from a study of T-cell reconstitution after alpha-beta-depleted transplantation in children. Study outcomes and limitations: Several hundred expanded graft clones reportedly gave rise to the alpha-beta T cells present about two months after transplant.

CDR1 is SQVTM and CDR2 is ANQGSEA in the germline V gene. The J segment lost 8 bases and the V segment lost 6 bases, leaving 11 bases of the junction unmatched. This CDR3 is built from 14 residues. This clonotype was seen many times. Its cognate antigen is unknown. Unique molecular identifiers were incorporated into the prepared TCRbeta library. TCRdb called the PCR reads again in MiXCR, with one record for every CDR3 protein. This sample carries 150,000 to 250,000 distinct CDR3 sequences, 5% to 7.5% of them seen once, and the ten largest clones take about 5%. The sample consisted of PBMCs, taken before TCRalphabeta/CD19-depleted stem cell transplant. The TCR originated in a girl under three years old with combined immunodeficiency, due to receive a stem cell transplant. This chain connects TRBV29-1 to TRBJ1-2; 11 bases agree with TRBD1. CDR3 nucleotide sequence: TGCAGCGTCTGGGGACAGGGGGTCGAGGAGGGCTACACCTTC. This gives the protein CSVWGQGVEEGYTF.